One T cell receptor beta chain is described in this entry. The sample is drawn from a study of blood T cell repertoires in COVID-19. Background on the study: Some COVID-19 samples were acute and others convalescent; all came from the United States, Italy and Spain.

Germline CDR1 MNHEY, CDR2 SMNVEV (reference sequence). CDR3 size: 16 residues. V lost 6 bases, J lost 7 bases, and 19 bases lay in between. Original processing notes: From reference gene primer amplification, estimates of nucleated cell counts were derived. The protocol was immunoSEQ multiplex PCR, while the TCRdb copy is restricted to in-frame clones and leaves out a portion. From that table come the V and J calls and clone size; the DNA was used to work out D and trimming. The sample has 310,000 or so clones, over 80% seen once. This sequence joins TRBV27 and TRBJ1-6; tentative D call: TRBD1 (6 bases). The sequence was obtained from a young man with COVID-19, enrolled during active disease. The sequenced material came from peripheral blood. CDR3 loop: CASREFWGQRNSPLHF. DNA for the CDR3: TGTGCCAGCAGGGAATTTTGGGGGCAGCGAAATTCACCCCTCCACTTT.